A single sample is the source of the 31 T cell receptor beta chains below, sequenced in a study of a mutant IDH1 vaccine in newly diagnosed glioma. Time point specified: baseline, week 1 (first vaccination visit). Treatment reported: pre-vaccination baseline after standard-of-care therapy. The table came from immunoSEQ multiplex PCR; TCRdb's copy has only in-frame clones and leaves some out. Seen here are tens of thousands of clones, approximately 86% observed once, and the top ten hold over 2.5%. This material consisted of PBMCs, taken from a glioma patient treated with radiotherapy, temozolomide or both. The receptor set was obtained from a man in his thirties or forties with glioma.

This clone appeared a few times. This rearrangement joins TRBV6-1 to TRBJ1-5, with 9 bases identical to TRBD1. The CDR3 sequence is 15 residues long. After removal of 6 bases from V and 6 bases from J, the junction contained 9 bases not matched to a gene. Germline values: CDR1 MNHNS, CDR2 SASEGT. CDR3 DNA sequence: TGTGCCAGCAGGGGGACAGGGAGGGATGGTCAGCCCCAGCATTTT. Amino acid sequence: CASRGTGRDGQPQHF.

The rearrangement links TRBV5-4 to TRBJ2-1; 8 nucleotides match TRBD2. CDR3 length equals 16 residues. V was pared by 4 bases and J by 9 bases, with 15 bases of the junction left unmatched. Germline V gene lookup returns CDR1 SGHNT and CDR2 YYREEE (reference sequence). CDR3 nucleotides: TGTGCCAGCAGCCTGGACTGGGTATTCGCGGGGGGTGAGCAGTTCTTC. Translation: CASSLDWVFAGGEQFF.

The chain recombines TRBV28 with TRBJ2-7, with D perhaps TRBD2 (6 bases). The V end was cut by 8 bases, the J end by 2 bases, with 16 bases between. This CDR3 is 14 amino acids long. From germline, CDR1 is MDHEN and CDR2 SYDVKM. CDR3 DNA sequence: TGTGCCAGCGTAAGGGGACGGGGGACCTACGAGCAGTACTTC. Protein sequence: CASVRGRGTYEQYF.

This clone appeared a single time. The genes are TRBV19 and TRBJ1-1; 7 nucleotides line up with TRBD1. The CDR3 length is 14 residues. J was trimmed by 4 bases and V by 4 bases; bases with no gene match: 6. Germline V gene sequence: CDR1 LNHDA, CDR2 SQIVND (reference sequence). The CDR3 protein is CASSTNRGGTEAFF. The DNA of the CDR3 is TGTGCCAGTAGTACCAACAGGGGAGGCACTGAAGCTTTCTTT.

Only a few counts were recorded for this clone. The chain has TRBV10-1 and TRBJ1-1, with 8 nucleotides matching TRBD1. Trimming took 2 bases from V and 3 from J; bases not matched to a gene: 5. CDR3 length: 15 residues. CDR1 WNHNN and CDR2 SYGVQD come from the germline V gene (reference sequence). The CDR3 sequence: CASSENRGMYTEAFF. CDR3 bases: TGCGCCAGCAGTGAGAACAGGGGGATGTACACTGAAGCTTTCTTT.

The V gene is TRBV19, the J gene TRBJ2-1; possibly TRBD1 or TRBD2 for D (6 bases each). The CDR3 covers 14 residues. V shed 3 bases and J shed 14 bases, with 20 bases lying between them. Per germline, CDR1 LNHDA and CDR2 SQIVND (reference sequence). The CDR3 sequence: CASSISGAESVKFF. The DNA of the CDR3 is TGTGCCAGTAGTATTTCGGGGGCCGAGTCAGTTAAGTTCTTC.

The chain links TRBV2 to TRBJ1-6, with D tentatively TRBD1 (6 bases). V lost 4 bases, J lost 5 bases, and 15 bases lay in between. CDR3 length equals 16 residues. Germline CDR1 is SNHLY and CDR2 is FYNNEI. The CDR3 DNA is TGTGCCAGCAGTGGACAGGTCTTGGCGAATAATTCACCCCTCCACTTT. The encoded protein is CASSGQVLANNSPLHF.

The chain uses TRBV7-8 and TRBJ1-2; a possible D gene is TRBD1 (5 bases). Between the trimmed V and J ends, which lost 5 bases and 4 bases, there was a span of 14 bases. The CDR3 has 14 amino acids. Germline-derived CDR1 and CDR2 are SGHVS and FQNEAQ. CDR3 coding DNA: TGTGCCAGCAGCCAATTCGGGACGGGCTATGGCTACACCTTC. Its protein is CASSQFGTGYGYTF. The full variable domain, its missing parts supplied by reference TRBV7-8 and TRBJ1-2, is GAGVSQSPRYKVAKRGQDVALRCDPISGHVSLFWYQQALGQGPEFLTYFQNEAQLDKSGLPSDRFFAERPEGSVSTLKIQRTQQEDSAVYLCASSQFGTGYGYTFGSGTRLTVV.

The CDR3 nucleotides read TGTGCCAGCAGTTGGGGACCTCCGCACTTATCGGGAGCTTTCTTT. It specifies CASSWGPPHLSGAFF. The chain recombines TRBV2 with TRBJ1-1; D might be TRBD1 (5 bases). V was trimmed by 5 bases and J by 10 bases, leaving 23 bases between them. The CDR3 runs 15 residues. The germline gives CDR1 SNHLY, CDR2 FYNNEI. The entire variable domain, with the rest obtained from reference TRBV2 and TRBJ1-1, is as follows: EPEVTQTPSHQVTQMGQEVILRCVPISNHLYFYWYRQILGQKVEFLVSFYNNEISEKSEIFDDQFSVERPDGSNFTLKIRSTKLEDSAMYFCASSWGPPHLSGAFFGQGTRLTVV.

The V and J genes are TRBV10-2 and TRBJ2-1, with D maybe TRBD2 (5 bases). Trimming took off 5 bases at V and 8 bases at J, with 16 bases between the two ends. Germline CDR1 is WSHSY and CDR2 is SAAADI. The CDR3 is 14 amino acids. CDR3 nucleotide sequence: TGCGCCAGCAGTAGCCCGGGCTCCGGGGATGAGCAGTTCTTC. Encoded protein: CASSSPGSGDEQFF.

V is TRBV2 and J is TRBJ1-2; 9 bases match TRBD1. Looked up from germline, CDR1 is SNHLY and CDR2 is FYNNEI. After removal of 8 bases from V and 8 bases from J, the junction contained 9 bases not matched to a gene. The CDR3 covers 13 residues. The CDR3 region is CASLRDRVSGYTF. The CDR3 bases are TGTGCCAGCCTGCGGGACAGGGTTTCGGGCTACACCTTC. Together with reference TRBV2 and TRBJ1-2, the CDR3 gives the full variable domain: EPEVTQTPSHQVTQMGQEVILRCVPISNHLYFYWYRQILGQKVEFLVSFYNNEISEKSEIFDDQFSVERPDGSNFTLKIRSTKLEDSAMYFCASLRDRVSGYTFGSGTRLTVV.

The chain employs TRBV5-1 and TRBJ2-7; 10 positions match TRBD1. This CDR3 is 15 amino acids long. Germline V gives CDR1 SGHRS, CDR2 YFSETQ. Trimming at V came to 4 bases and at J to 5 bases, leaving 9 bases not matched to a gene. The CDR3 DNA is TGCGCCAGCAGCGGCCGGGACAGGGGTCCGCACGAGCAGTACTTC. Translated, it gives CASSGRDRGPHEQYF.

The rearrangement links TRBV28 to TRBJ1-4; D possibly corresponds to TRBD1 (5 bases). CDR3 length: 15 residues. Germline-derived CDR1 and CDR2 are MDHEN and SYDVKM. V dropped 2 bases and J dropped 8 bases, with 15 bases sitting between them. The CDR3 nucleotides are TGTGCCAGCAGTTTAGGAGGGGCAGCCTCCGAAAAACTGTTTTTT. This codes for CASSLGGAASEKLFF.

The genes are TRBV7-8 and TRBJ2-4; 8 nucleotides line up with TRBD1. Germline CDR1 is SGHVS and CDR2 is FQNEAQ. Germline trimming cut 5 bases from V and 7 bases from J; bases unmatched to any gene: 13. This CDR3 is built from 16 residues. The CDR3 is CASSPLQGAAKNIQYF. In DNA form, the CDR3 reads TGTGCCAGCAGCCCCCTTCAGGGGGCGGCGAAGAACATTCAGTACTTC.

The V call is TRBV7-6, the J call TRBJ1-5; unclear D gene. Germline V gives CDR1 SGHVS, CDR2 FNYEAQ. This CDR3 region has 14 residues. V lost 5 bases and J 7 bases, leaving 15 bases between the germline ends. The CDR3 is CASSVGFTTQPQHF. The DNA for the CDR3 is TGTGCCAGCAGCGTCGGATTCACCACCCAGCCCCAGCATTTT.

V gene TRBV28 combines with J gene TRBJ1-5; perhaps TRBD1 as D (5 bases). Germline V lookup: CDR1 MDHEN, CDR2 SYDVKM. CDR3 length: 16 residues. V was trimmed by 5 bases and J by 9 bases, leaving 23 bases between them. The CDR3 is CASSEVGTAIPPPQHF. CDR3 DNA: TGTGCCAGCAGTGAGGTCGGGACGGCGATCCCACCGCCCCAGCATTTT.

The rearrangement uses TRBV2 and TRBJ2-2; 7 nucleotides agree with TRBD1. The germline gives CDR1 SNHLY, CDR2 FYNNEI. The V segment lost 3 bases and the J segment 6 bases; nucleotides outside the gene matches: 4. This CDR3 has 14 amino acids. Here the CDR3 reads CASSDDRVSGELFF. CDR3 nucleotides: TGTGCCAGCAGTGACGACAGGGTTTCCGGGGAGCTGTTTTTT.

The rearrangement joins TRBV7-6 to TRBJ2-7; TRBD1 matches 11 bases. This CDR3 is built from 18 residues. The trim removed 5 bases at V and 0 bases at J, leaving 12 bases unmatched. Germline CDR1 is SGHVS and CDR2 is FNYEAQ. This chain's CDR3 is CASSQIQGGTGGSYEQYF. The CDR3 bases are TGTGCCAGCAGCCAAATTCAGGGCGGGACAGGGGGCTCCTACGAGCAGTACTTC.

The chain is built from TRBV27 and TRBJ2-7, with unresolved D. The CDR3 spans 13 residues. Trimming took 5 bases from V and 3 from J, leaving 11 bases between them. Germline CDR1 is MNHEY and CDR2 is SMNVEV (reference sequence). This chain's CDR3 is CASSPAALYEQYF. The DNA for the CDR3 is TGTGCCAGCAGTCCAGCCGCCCTCTACGAGCAGTACTTC.

V is TRBV9 and J is TRBJ2-5, with TRBD2 identical over 8 bases. Trimming removed 5 bases from V and 2 bases from J; junction bases left unmatched: 5. The V gene's germline CDR1 is SGDLS and CDR2 YYNGEE. The CDR3 loop spans 14 amino acids. The DNA for the CDR3 is TGTGCCAGCAGTGGCGGGGGGATGCAAGAGACCCAGTACTTC. Translating it yields CASSGGGMQETQYF. Variable domain in full (rest from reference TRBV9 and TRBJ2-5): DSGVTQTPKHLITATGQRVTLRCSPRSGDLSVYWYQQSLDQGLQFLIQYYNGEERAKGNILERFSAQQFPDLHSELNLSSLELGDSALYFCASSGGGMQETQYFGPGTRLLVL.

This clone has a single count. The genes are TRBV19 and TRBJ1-1, with no clear D. This CDR3 is built from 14 residues. Trimming pared 4 bases from V and 1 base from J, leaving 10 bases between. The germline V gene encodes CDR1 LNHDA and CDR2 SQIVND (reference sequence). The DNA of the CDR3 is TGTGCCAGTAGTACTTACGTCCAGAACACTGAAGCTTTCTTT. Protein product: CASSTYVQNTEAFF. Combining the CDR3 with reference TRBV19 and TRBJ1-1 gives the whole variable domain DGGITQSPKYLFRKEGQNVTLSCEQNLNHDAMYWYRQDPGQGLRLIYYSQIVNDFQKGDIAEGYSVSREKKESFPLTVTSAQKNPTAFYLCASSTYVQNTEAFFGQGTRLTVV.

The chain combines TRBV7-8 with TRBJ2-5; D is unclear. CDR1 is SGHVS, CDR2 FQNEAQ, per germline. Trimming removed 5 bases from V and 5 bases from J, with 12 bases in between. The CDR3 runs 13 residues. CDR3 in DNA: TGTGCCAGCAGCCTCCTGTTGGGGGAGACCCAGTACTTC. Protein: CASSLLLGETQYF.

This rearrangement joins TRBV10-1 to TRBJ1-4; D call uncertain. Germline V gene data show CDR1 as WNHNN and CDR2 as SYGVQD (reference sequence). CDR3 size: 15 residues. V lost 3 bases and J 7 bases, leaving 15 bases between the germline ends. The CDR3 coding sequence is TGCGCCAGCAGTGAATCGGACGGGCCTATTGAAAAACTGTTTTTT. This encodes CASSESDGPIEKLFF.

The rearrangement links TRBV6-1 to TRBJ2-2; the D gene could be TRBD1 or TRBD2 (5 bases each). The germline V gene encodes CDR1 MNHNS and CDR2 SASEGT. The CDR3 contains 14 residues. The germline V and J ends were trimmed by 6 bases and 4 bases, with 12 bases remaining between them. The CDR3 loop is CASRLGTPTGELFF. Here the CDR3 DNA reads TGTGCCAGCAGGCTCGGGACGCCCACCGGGGAGCTGTTTTTT.

V is TRBV11-2 and J is TRBJ1-2; D might be TRBD1 (6 bases). The V gene lost 5 bases and the J gene lost 4 bases, with 23 bases spanning the gap. The germline CDR1 and CDR2 sequences are SGHAT and FQNNGV. The CDR3 loop spans 17 amino acids. The DNA of the CDR3 is TGTGCCAGCAGCCCCCAGAGTGCGGGGGGCGAAGTCTATGGCTACACCTTC. Protein: CASSPQSAGGEVYGYTF.

The chain combines TRBV29-1 with TRBJ1-1; TRBD1 might be the D (6 bases). CDR1 and CDR2 (germline): SQVTM, ANQGSEA. Trimming removed 7 bases at V and 1 base at J, with 10 bases between. The CDR3 spans 12 residues. CDR3 loop: CSAQGKNTEAFF. The CDR3 nucleotides read TGCAGCGCGCAGGGGAAGAACACTGAAGCTTTCTTT.

This clone showed up just once. This rearrangement joins TRBV5-4 to TRBJ2-7, with D perhaps being TRBD1 or TRBD2 (5 bases each). Between the trimmed V and J ends, which lost 2 bases and 0 bases, there was a span of 18 bases. CDR1 and CDR2 from the germline V gene are SGHNT and YYREEE (reference sequence). CDR3 length equals 17 residues. The CDR3 DNA sequence: TGTGCCAGCAGCTTCCGTGGGGGAGCCCGGCCCTCCTACGAGCAGTACTTC. The encoded protein is CASSFRGGARPSYEQYF. Complete variable domain (other parts from reference TRBV5-4 and TRBJ2-7): ETGVTQSPTHLIKTRGQQVTLRCSSQSGHNTVSWYQQALGQGPQFIFQYYREEENGRGNFPPRFSGLQFPNYSSELNVNALELDDSALYLCASSFRGGARPSYEQYFGPGTRLTVT.

CDR3 amino acids: CASSPRVLGTQYF. The CDR3 DNA sequence: TGTGCCAGCAGCCCCAGGGTTTTGGGGACCCAGTACTTC. The chain couples TRBV7-8 to TRBJ2-5; D may be TRBD1 (5 bases). The V gene lost 5 bases and the J gene lost 7 bases, with 14 bases spanning the gap. The CDR3 loop spans 13 amino acids. Germline V gene data show CDR1 as SGHVS and CDR2 as FQNEAQ.

This chain uses TRBV6-6 with TRBJ2-2; the D call may be TRBD1 or TRBD2 (6 bases each). CDR3 size: 15 residues. The ends were cut back, 9 bases at V and 5 bases at J, with 19 bases in the middle. From germline, CDR1 is MNHNY and CDR2 SVGAGI (reference sequence). In DNA form, the CDR3 reads TGTGCCAGTCTCCGGGGGACACAAAGGACCGGGGAGCTGTTTTTT. Residues: CASLRGTQRTGELFF.

CDR3 nucleotides: TGTGCCAGCTCACCCTGGGACGGATCCGGTCCCGGGGAGCTGTTTTTT. It is translated as CASSPWDGSGPGELFF. The V gene is TRBV18, the J gene TRBJ2-2, with D perhaps given as TRBD1 or TRBD2 (5 bases each). Germline V gene sequence: CDR1 KGHSH, CDR2 LQKENI. The CDR3 runs 16 residues. Trimming took off 3 bases at V and 6 bases at J, with 17 bases between the two ends.

A single count supports this clone. The rearrangement uses TRBV11-1 and TRBJ2-7; D perhaps matches TRBD2 (6 bases). The CDR3 is made up of 16 amino acids. Germline CDR1 and CDR2: SGHAT and FQDESV (reference sequence). Trimming left V 0 bases short and J 1 base short, with 13 bases between. Here the CDR3 DNA reads TGTGCCAGCAGCTTAGCAGGGTTAGCGGTATCCTACGAGCAGTACTTC. Protein: CASSLAGLAVSYEQYF.